These T cell receptor beta chains were read from a single sample in a study of blood T cell repertoires in COVID-19. The table came from immunoSEQ multiplex PCR; TCRdb's copy has only in-frame clones and leaves some out. The sample lists fewer than 150,000 clones, 70% to 85% seen once, with 5.5% to 7% in the top ten. The sequenced sample consisted of peripheral blood. The receptors derive from a human donor in a cohort sampled during active COVID-19. Each CDR3 is given with its conserved first and last residue. Fields, in order: V gene, D gene, J gene, CDR3 length, clone size, CDR3 protein, CDR3 DNA. A D gene is named only where the DNA matches it firmly. The size of a clone is reported for some rows only, either as once, few or many, or as a class for expanded clones.

>TRBV5-1|TRBD1|TRBJ2-2|16|few
CASSLTQNRGTGELFF
TGCGCCAGCAGCTTGACACAAAACAGGGGTACCGGGGAGCTGTTTTTT
>TRBV3-1/TRBV3-2|.|TRBJ1-3|14|.
CASSNIPGRNTIYF
TGTGCCAGCAGCAATATTCCAGGGCGAAACACCATATATTTT
>TRBV4-2|.|TRBJ2-2|16|.
CASSQDHRDYTGELFF
TGTGCCAGCAGCCAAGATCACAGGGATTACACCGGGGAGCTGTTTTTT
>TRBV7-2|TRBD1|TRBJ1-2|15|.
CASSLDRRSNYGYTF
TGTGCCAGCAGCCTGGACAGGAGGTCCAACTATGGCTACACCTTC
>TRBV7-2|TRBD1|TRBJ1-1|14|.
CASSPGTGEGEAFF
TGTGCCAGCAGCCCGGGGACAGGGGAAGGTGAAGCTTTCTTT
>TRBV6-5|.|TRBJ1-4|14|.
CASSSVTGIEKLFF
TGTGCCAGCAGTTCCGTCACAGGGATTGAAAAACTGTTTTTT
>TRBV9|.|TRBJ1-1|13|.
CASSVRENTEAFF
TGTGCCAGCAGCGTTCGGGAGAACACTGAAGCTTTCTTT
>TRBV7-3|.|TRBJ2-1|13|.
CASSNNILNEQFF
TGTGCCAGCAGCAACAACATCCTCAATGAGCAGTTCTTC
>TRBV9|.|TRBJ2-7|11|.
CASSRGYEQYF
TGTGCCAGCAGCAGGGGATACGAGCAGTACTTC
>TRBV9|.|TRBJ1-4|15|.
CASSVGTVYNEKLFF
TGTGCCAGCAGCGTAGGGACAGTTTATAATGAAAAACTGTTTTTT
>TRBV28|TRBD1|TRBJ1-2|16|.
CASTQRGQGFNYGYTF
TGTGCCAGCACCCAAAGGGGACAGGGCTTTAACTATGGCTACACCTTC
>TRBV19|.|TRBJ1-5|13|.
CASQLLWNQPQHF
TGTGCCAGTCAGCTACTATGGAATCAGCCCCAGCATTTT
>TRBV7-2|TRBD1|TRBJ1-2|15|.
CASSGRQGAPTGYTF
TGTGCCAGCAGCGGGCGACAGGGTGCACCTACTGGCTACACCTTC
>TRBV11-2|.|TRBJ2-5|14|.
CASGPSQRQETQYF
TGTGCCAGCGGGCCTTCGCAGCGGCAAGAGACCCAGTACTTC
>TRBV20-1|.|TRBJ1-1|11|.
CSARVDTEAFF
TGCAGTGCCAGGGTTGACACTGAAGCTTTCTTT
>TRBV27|TRBD1|TRBJ1-1|14|.
CASSWDRQNTEAFF
TGTGCCAGCAGTTGGGACAGGCAAAACACTGAAGCTTTCTTT
>TRBV18|.|TRBJ1-3|14|.
CASSPESFRDTIYF
TGTGCCAGCTCACCCGAATCTTTCCGGGACACCATATATTTT
>TRBV3-1/TRBV3-2|TRBD2|TRBJ2-5|15|.
CASSQESGGQETQYF
TGTGCCAGCAGCCAAGAGAGCGGGGGCCAAGAGACCCAGTACTTC
>TRBV2|.|TRBJ1-1|14|.
CASSEQVPNTEAFF
TGTGCCAGCAGTGAACAGGTACCGAACACTGAAGCTTTCTTT
>TRBV7-6|TRBD1|TRBJ1-6|15|.
CASSSGTGTTSPLHF
TGTGCCAGCAGCTCCGGGACAGGAACGACTTCACCCCTCCACTTT
>TRBV5-1|.|TRBJ1-4|14|once
CASSLGGFNEKLFF
TGCGCCAGCAGCTTAGGGGGTTTTAATGAAAAACTGTTTTTT
>TRBV7-2|.|TRBJ2-3|18|.
CASSPDGAPGVRTDTQYF
TGTGCCAGCAGCCCAGATGGGGCGCCGGGGGTCCGCACAGATACGCAGTATTTT
>TRBV10-2|TRBD1|TRBJ1-6|16|.
CASSVPPGQGYSPLHF
TGCGCCAGCAGTGTCCCGCCGGGACAGGGGTACTCACCCCTCCACTTT
>TRBV5-5|.|TRBJ2-1|13|once
CASSFSGNNEQFF
TGTGCCAGCAGCTTCTCCGGGAACAATGAGCAGTTCTTC
>TRBV5-4|.|TRBJ1-6|14|few
CASSLDQGNSPLHF
TGTGCCAGCAGCTTGGATCAGGGAAATTCACCCCTCCACTTT
>TRBV6-5|.|TRBJ2-1|15|once
CASSYEPSAANEQFF
TGTGCCAGCAGTTACGAGCCTAGCGCCGCCAATGAGCAGTTCTTC
>TRBV24-1|.|TRBJ2-1|12|once
CATSRDRGGWFF
TGTGCCACCAGTCGAGACAGGGGAGGGTGGTTCTTC
>TRBV6-5|.|TRBJ1-3|14|.
CASSSGLSGNTIYF
TGTGCCAGCAGCTCAGGATTATCTGGAAACACCATATATTTT
>TRBV6-5|TRBD2|TRBJ2-1|14|many
CASSGTSGADEQFF
TGTGCCAGCAGCGGGACTAGCGGGGCTGACGAGCAGTTCTTC
>TRBV5-4|.|TRBJ1-1|14|.
CASSLGQANTEAFF
TGTGCCAGCAGCTTGGGACAGGCGAACACTGAAGCTTTCTTT
>TRBV7-2|.|TRBJ1-2|15|.
CASSITGTINYGYTF
TGTGCCAGCAGCATTACCGGGACAATAAACTATGGCTACACCTTC
>TRBV29-1|.|TRBJ1-5|13|once
CSVTSGGNQPQHF
TGCAGCGTGACAAGCGGCGGCAATCAGCCCCAGCATTTT
>TRBV6-6|.|TRBJ1-6|15|once
CASSYLGQVYSPLHF
TGTGCCAGCAGTTACCTAGGACAAGTCTATTCACCCCTCCACTTT
>TRBV11-1|.|TRBJ2-1|12|.
CASSLKGFEQFF
TGTGCCAGCAGCTTAAAGGGGTTTGAGCAGTTCTTC
>TRBV14|TRBD2|TRBJ2-3|12|.
CASSPSGDTQYF
TGTGCCAGCAGCCCTAGCGGAGATACGCAGTATTTT
>TRBV28|.|TRBJ2-6|15|.
CASSSQAAGANVLTF
TGTGCCAGCAGTTCCCAGGCTGCTGGGGCCAACGTCCTGACTTTC
>TRBV19|.|TRBJ1-1|16|.
CASSPMGGGGNTEAFF
TGTGCCAGTAGTCCGATGGGAGGGGGTGGAAACACTGAAGCTTTCTTT
>TRBV2|TRBD1|TRBJ1-6|17|few
CASSERVPGQGNSPLHF
TGTGCCAGCAGCGAGAGGGTTCCGGGACAGGGGAATTCACCCCTCCACTTT
>TRBV9|.|TRBJ1-1|14|.
CASSADSMNTEAFF
TGTGCCAGCAGCGCCGACAGCATGAACACTGAAGCTTTCTTT
>TRBV28|TRBD1|TRBJ2-5|15|.
CASSRGGTGEETQYF
TGTGCCAGCAGTAGAGGGGGGACAGGGGAAGAGACCCAGTACTTC
>TRBV5-4|.|TRBJ2-3|15|.
CASNREGPSTDTQYF
TGTGCCAGTAACAGGGAGGGCCCTAGCACAGATACGCAGTATTTT
>TRBV7-2|.|TRBJ2-3|12|.
CASSLSTDTQYF
TGTGCCAGCAGCCTCAGCACAGATACGCAGTATTTT
>TRBV28|.|TRBJ1-4|14|few
CASSPRSRNEKLFF
TGTGCCAGCAGTCCCAGGTCCCGGAATGAAAAACTGTTTTTT
>TRBV3-1/TRBV3-2|TRBD1|TRBJ1-1|14|.
CASSQGTGTMEAFF
TGTGCCAGCAGCCAAGGGACAGGGACAATGGAGGCTTTCTTT
>TRBV3-1/TRBV3-2|TRBD1|TRBJ1-2|14|.
CASSRPQGLLGYTF
TGTGCCAGCAGCCGCCCACAGGGGCTACTTGGCTACACCTTC
>TRBV27|.|TRBJ1-5|14|.
CASSSTGGNQPQHF
TGTGCCAGCAGTTCGACAGGAGGCAATCAGCCCCAGCATTTT